Included here is one T cell receptor (beta chain) sequence, with context. This clone's antigen is unknown. Nothing much larger sits one base from this clone, and base qualities are not available. Other nucleotide sequences in the sample specify the same CDR3. This sample was taken from a study of identifying expanded T cells in peripheral blood (dated by TCRdb to between 2017 and 2020). For the wider study: Technical replicates were generated by sequencing separate aliquots of the same genomic DNA pool, with four replicates compared pairwise.

Trimming takes 6 bases off V and 5 bases off J; junction bases not matched to a gene: 0. The CDR3 starts with the cysteine, ends with the phenylalanine, and has 13 residues. Only the CDR3 region is kept as DNA, spanning 39 bases read in frame from base 1. For CDR1 and CDR2, the germline V gene (reference sequence) lists LNHDA and SQIVND. No immune events such as infections were documented for the healthy donors during the collection period. Blood repertoires from healthy donors were used as a training cohort for calibrating time-dependent variance in a beta-binomial model of differential abundance of T-cell clones. The training cohort included about ten healthy donors, of whom 3 were female and 7 were male. The donors were between roughly 29 and 65 years old, with an average age of roughly 41 years. Whole blood, obtained from a commercial supplier, was collected from each healthy donor at three time points spaced approximately two weeks apart. For immunosequencing, genomic DNA was extracted from whole blood that had not been sorted.

TCRbeta CDR3 regions were profiled with the immunoSEQ Assay using bias-controlled multiplex PCR amplification of genomic DNA. Turning to the authors' computational methods: To quantify the absolute abundance of each unique TCRbeta CDR3 region, the sequences were collapsed and filtered. Differential abundance was tested with a binomial (Fisher-equivalent) model and with a beta-binomial model adding time-dependent variance fitted from healthy donors. Clones with fewer than 5 combined templates were removed, and differential abundance was called for clones with a Benjamini-Hochberg FDR below 0.01. Beta-binomial variance was modeled as a function of total template count across the two samples using the form v = (b*log(k)+a)^2. TCRdb carries this immuneACCESS record with in-frame sequences only. Its versions omit some clonotypes, under half of them owing to an unresolved V gene in the studies checked, with the rest unexplained. The V and J calls and clone size come from that table; D and trimming were worked out from the DNA. In this sample the table shows around 85,000 clones, 88% of which occur a single time. The ten largest clonotypes hold roughly 20% of the sample.

What the authors observed across the whole study: The beta-binomial model significantly reduced the number of clones called differentially abundant and the false-positive rate across all healthy-donor time intervals. In all healthy donors, the variance in clone template counts between samples taken roughly two weeks apart rose significantly as total template count increased. The binomial model flagged around 1.1 differentially abundant clones between technical replicates, compared with approximately 16 over about 2 weeks and about 20 over about four weeks. The authors expected that biological variance in healthy repertoires might rise further over much longer intervals, such as months to years.

Sequencing used blood. The rearrangement combines TRBV19 with TRBJ1-5, and 11 junctional nucleotides match TRBD1. This receptor was obtained from a person between 18 and 75 years old in good health. The base sequence is TGTGCCAGTAGGGGACAGGGGGATCAGCCCCAGCATTTT. Translated, this gives CASRGQGDQPQHF.